The 15 T cell receptor beta chains listed next were all sequenced from one sample in a study of human T cells and chemical hapten exposure (dated by TCRdb to the early 2020s). The time point label corresponds to: pre-sensitization, week 0. The treatment or condition label on this specimen signifies: therapeutic diphenylcyclopropenone sensitization with weekly scalp DPC. The library was made by RACE. Sequencer: NextSeq 500. In TCRdb, the public reads were trimmed at Q25 with fastp and aligned with MiXCR, with productive beta chains retained. Merged by CDR3 protein, the rows form single entries marked with the most common genes and DNA. Across this sample there are under 300,000 distinct CDR3 sequences, with just under 8% seen only once. About 1.2% of the sample is held by the ten biggest clonotypes. Source: whole blood, taken in connection with sensitization to the hapten diphenylcyclopropenone (DPC). The receptors stem from a young man with alopecia areata. Some clones in this sample may be carry-over from other donors' samples.

This clonotype was detected many times. Written as DNA, the CDR3 is TGTGCCAGCAGTCAACTAAAGGGGGTGGGCACCGGGGAGCTGTTTTTT. Protein product: CASSQLKGVGTGELFF. The gene calls are TRBV28 and TRBJ2-2, with D possibly matching TRBD1 (6 bases). Germline-derived CDR1 and CDR2 are MDHEN and SYDVKM. This CDR3 region has 16 residues. V was trimmed by 5 bases and J by 4 bases, leaving 17 bases between them.

The chain combines TRBV27 with TRBJ2-7, with 10 bases that match TRBD2. V shed 6 bases, J shed 0 bases, and the junction held 5 bases outside the gene matches. The length of the CDR3 is 15 residues. Germline CDR1 is MNHEY and CDR2 is SMNVEV (reference sequence). The CDR3 loop reads CASRTAGGSSYEQYV. Written as DNA, the CDR3 is TGTGCCAGCAGAACAGCGGGGGGGAGCTCCTACGAGCAGTACGTC.

This clonotype was seen at least ten times. The chain carries TRBV29-1 and TRBJ2-1; TRBD1 might be the D (5 bases). CDR1 is SQVTM and CDR2 is ANQGSEA in the germline V gene. This CDR3 spans 15 amino acids. Trimming took off 5 bases at V and 0 bases at J, with 14 bases between the two ends. Written as DNA, the CDR3 is TGCAGCGTTAGCAGGGCCACGCTCTCCTACAATGAGCAGTTCTTC. Protein sequence: CSVSRATLSYNEQFF.

The sample holds a few counts of this clonotype. The J gene is TRBJ1-3, the V gene TRBV29-1, with D unresolved. Germline CDR1 reads SQVTM; CDR2 reads ANQGSEA. V gave up 8 bases and J gave up 7 bases, with 15 bases separating them. This CDR3 region has 12 residues. The CDR3 DNA follows: TGCAGCTTCGCCACCCAATTCAACACCATATATTTT. Its protein product is CSFATQFNTIYF.

This clonotype was detected many times. V usage is TRBV28 and J usage is TRBJ2-5, with 7 nucleotides matching TRBD1. The CDR3 spans 14 residues. The germline CDR1 and CDR2 sequences are MDHEN and SYDVKM. J gave up 4 bases and V 7 bases, and 9 bases lay outside the gene matches. The CDR3 sequence: CASMNVGGRETQYF. The CDR3 DNA sequence: TGTGCCAGCATGAACGTAGGGGGCCGAGAGACCCAGTACTTC.

V is TRBV29-1 and J is TRBJ2-7; 12 bases match TRBD1. Germline CDR1 and CDR2: SQVTM and ANQGSEA. V gave up 3 bases and J gave up 1 base; unmatched junction bases: 10. This CDR3 comprises 17 residues. CDR3 sequence reads: CSVEKYWGQGASYEQYF. The CDR3 DNA follows: TGCAGCGTTGAGAAGTATTGGGGACAGGGGGCATCCTACGAGCAGTACTTC.

DNA for the CDR3: TGTGCCATCAGCGGATGGGGGCTAGCGGGGGTCGATGAGCAGTTCTTC. It specifies CAISGWGLAGVDEQFF. The V gene is TRBV10-3, the J gene TRBJ2-1; 10 bases agree with TRBD2. From germline, CDR1 is ENHRY and CDR2 SYGVKD. This CDR3 region has 16 residues. The V segment lost 6 bases and the J segment 8 bases; nucleotides outside the gene matches: 13.

The CDR3 region has the DNA TGCAGCGGGAAAACTGACAGGGGGTCTCGGGAGACCCAGTACTTC. Its translation: CSGKTDRGSRETQYF. The chain joins TRBV29-1 to TRBJ2-5; the match to TRBD1 covers 9 bases. CDR3 size: 15 residues. V trimming: 7 bases; J trimming: 5 bases; junction bases outside the gene matches: 14. Germline assignment: CDR1 SQVTM and CDR2 ANQGSEA.

This clonotype was seen only a few times. V gene TRBV6-2 or TRBV6-3 combines with J gene TRBJ2-2; the D is unclear. V was clipped by 2 bases and J by 4 bases, with 8 bases between them. CDR3 length equals 14 residues. Germline loops: CDR1 MNHEY, CDR2 SVGEGT. CDR3 sequence (DNA): TGTGCCAGCAGTTACGTCCGAGTCACCGGGGAGCTGTTTTTT. This sequence encodes CASSYVRVTGELFF.

The gene calls are TRBV20-1 and TRBJ2-2; 8 bases are shared with TRBD1. Germline V gives CDR1 DFQATT, CDR2 SNEGSKA (reference sequence). Trimming took 0 bases from V and 6 from J; bases not matched to a gene: 6. The CDR3 is 15 residues long. The CDR3 nucleotides are TGCAGTGCTAGAGATAAAGGACAGGGTTCCGGGGAGCTGTTTTTT. Translated: CSARDKGQGSGELFF.

The J gene is TRBJ2-1, the V gene TRBV15; 10 positions match TRBD1. V shed 1 base and J 5 bases; nucleotides not matched to a gene: 5. This CDR3 is built from 16 residues. CDR1 is LNHNV and CDR2 is YYDKDF in the germline V gene (reference sequence). The chain's CDR3 is CATSRGTGTGDNEQFF. Here the CDR3 DNA reads TGTGCCACCAGCAGAGGCACCGGGACAGGGGACAATGAGCAGTTCTTC. The full variable domain, in which reference TRBV15 and TRBJ2-1 provide the parts outside the CDR3, is DAMVIQNPRYQVTQFGKPVTLSCSQTLNHNVMYWYQQKSSQAPKLLFHYYDKDFNNEADTPDNFQSRRPNTSFCFLDIRSPGLGDTAMYLCATSRGTGTGDNEQFFGPGTRLTVL.

V and J are TRBV2 and TRBJ2-2; possible D gene TRBD2, 5 bases. CDR1 and CDR2 from the germline V gene are SNHLY and FYNNEI. The CDR3 consists of 17 residues. The V end was cut by 5 bases, the J end by 2 bases, with 18 bases between. The CDR3 coding sequence is TGTGCCAGCAGTAAACGTGACCTTGCGGGTAACACCGGGGAGCTGTTTTTT. Translation gives CASSKRDLAGNTGELFF.

The chain carries TRBV7-2 and TRBJ2-4; 8 bases are a match to TRBD1. V lost 1 base, J lost 0 bases, and 8 bases stayed unmatched. This CDR3 has 18 amino acids. Looked up from germline, CDR1 is SGHTA and CDR2 is FQGNSA. This CDR3 reads CASSLVVWTGLAKNIQYF. CDR3 nucleotides: TGTGCCAGCAGCTTAGTAGTATGGACAGGGCTAGCCAAAAACATTCAGTACTTC.

The chain uses TRBV11-2 and TRBJ2-2; no firm D call. The germline V gene has CDR1 SGHAT and CDR2 FQNNGV. The CDR3 is made up of 13 amino acids. V was shortened by 2 bases and J by 1 base, with 2 bases between the two germline ends. The CDR3 DNA is TGTGCCAGCAGCTTAATGAACACCGGGGAGCTGTTTTTT. Translating it yields CASSLMNTGELFF.

The V and J genes are TRBV5-4 and TRBJ1-2; the D gene is possibly TRBD1 (5 bases). V was shortened by 1 base and J by 3 bases, with 16 bases between the two germline ends. The CDR3 is 16 amino acids. Germline V gives CDR1 SGHNT, CDR2 YYREEE (reference sequence). CDR3 amino acids: CASSLLEGQEYYGYTF. CDR3 bases: TGTGCCAGCAGCTTGTTGGAGGGGCAGGAATACTATGGCTACACCTTC.